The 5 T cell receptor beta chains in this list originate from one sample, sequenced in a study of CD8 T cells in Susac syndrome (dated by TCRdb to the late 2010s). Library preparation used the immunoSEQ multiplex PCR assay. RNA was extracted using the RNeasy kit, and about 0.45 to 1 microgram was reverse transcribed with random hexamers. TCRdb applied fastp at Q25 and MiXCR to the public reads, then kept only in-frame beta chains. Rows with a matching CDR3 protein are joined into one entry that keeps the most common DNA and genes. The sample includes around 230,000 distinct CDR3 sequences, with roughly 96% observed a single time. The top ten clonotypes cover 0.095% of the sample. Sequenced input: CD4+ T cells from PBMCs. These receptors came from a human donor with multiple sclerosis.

The DNA of the CDR3 is TGTGCCAGCAGGTCGGGAGGGGTTTACAATGAGCAGTTCTTC. It encodes CASRSGGVYNEQFF. This sequence joins TRBV12-3 or TRBV12-4 and TRBJ2-1; 8 bases line up with TRBD2. This CDR3 region has 14 residues. Losses at the gene ends were 6 bases for V and 4 bases for J; bases not matched to a gene: 5.

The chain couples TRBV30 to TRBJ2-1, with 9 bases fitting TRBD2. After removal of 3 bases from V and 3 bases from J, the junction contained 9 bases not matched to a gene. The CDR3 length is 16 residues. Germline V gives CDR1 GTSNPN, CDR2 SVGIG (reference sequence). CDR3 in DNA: TGTGCCTGGAGGAGCCGTAGCGGGAGTAACTACAATGAGCAGTTCTTC. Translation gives CAWRSRSGSNYNEQFF.

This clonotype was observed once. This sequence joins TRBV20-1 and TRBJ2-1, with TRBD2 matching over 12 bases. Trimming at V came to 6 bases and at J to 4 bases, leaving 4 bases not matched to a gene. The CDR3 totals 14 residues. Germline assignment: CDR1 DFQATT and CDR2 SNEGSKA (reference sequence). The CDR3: CSALGTSGYNEQFF. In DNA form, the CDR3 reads TGCAGTGCCCTCGGGACTAGCGGGTACAATGAGCAGTTCTTC.

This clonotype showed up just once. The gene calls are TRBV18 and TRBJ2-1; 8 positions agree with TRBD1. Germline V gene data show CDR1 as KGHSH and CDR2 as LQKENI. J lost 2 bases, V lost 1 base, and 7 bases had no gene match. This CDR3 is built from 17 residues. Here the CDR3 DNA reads TGTGCCAGCTCACCACTTGGACAGGGTCGACCCTACAATGAGCAGTTCTTC. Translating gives CASSPLGQGRPYNEQFF.

This CDR3 reads CATSRESFDRVHQPQHF. CDR3 DNA: TGTGCCACCAGCAGAGAATCATTTGACAGGGTGCATCAGCCCCAGCATTTT. The chain combines TRBV15 with TRBJ1-5; TRBD1 agrees at 7 bases. V lost 0 bases to trimming and J lost 5 bases; unmatched junction nucleotides: 10. The CDR3 is 17 residues long. Germline V gene lookup returns CDR1 LNHNV and CDR2 YYDKDF (reference sequence).